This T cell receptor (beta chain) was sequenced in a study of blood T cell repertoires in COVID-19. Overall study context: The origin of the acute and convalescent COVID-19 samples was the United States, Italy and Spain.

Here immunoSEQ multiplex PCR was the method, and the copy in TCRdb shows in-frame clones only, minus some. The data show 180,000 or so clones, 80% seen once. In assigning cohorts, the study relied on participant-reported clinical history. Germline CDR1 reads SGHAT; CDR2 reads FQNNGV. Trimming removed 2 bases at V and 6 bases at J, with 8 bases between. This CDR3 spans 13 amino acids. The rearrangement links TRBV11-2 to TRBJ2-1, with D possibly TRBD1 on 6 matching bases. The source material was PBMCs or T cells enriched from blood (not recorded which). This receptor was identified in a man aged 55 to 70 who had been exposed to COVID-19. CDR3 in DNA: TGTGCCAGCAGCTTACTCAGGGGCAATGAGCAGTTCTTC. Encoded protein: CASSLLRGNEQFF.